The 9 T cell receptor beta chains reported below all come from one sample, sequenced in a study of cytomegalovirus exposure and HLA in healthy donors. Vbeta (60) and Jbeta (13) primers were used in the PCR. Sequenced by immunoSEQ multiplex PCR; TCRdb stores in-frame clones only, minus some. The sample yields 100,000 to 150,000 clones, about a sixth seen once. The sequenced sample consisted of PBMCs. Every receptor here comes from a female donor in good health and CMV-seropositive.

This clone was counted between two and nine times. V gene TRBV9 combines with J gene TRBJ2-7; 7 bases align to TRBD1. This CDR3 contains 15 residues. Trimming cost V 3 bases and J 2 bases; bases outside gene matches: 8. CDR1 is SGDLS and CDR2 is YYNGEE in the germline V gene. The DNA for the CDR3 is TGTGCCAGCAGCGGAGGGGGCGGACAAACCTACGAGCAGTACTTC. As protein: CASSGGGGQTYEQYF.

This clone was counted between two and nine times. The DNA of the CDR3 is TGTGCCAGCAGTTACTCGAGGGAGCAGTACTTC. This sequence encodes CASSYSREQYF. The rearrangement uses TRBV6-5 and TRBJ2-7; no clear D. This CDR3 has 11 residues. V dropped 0 bases and J dropped 7 bases, with 4 bases sitting between them. Germline CDR1 MNHEY, CDR2 SVGAGI.

This chain uses TRBV7-2 with TRBJ2-5; the match to TRBD2 covers 8 bases. The CDR3 length is 16 residues. The germline gives CDR1 SGHTA, CDR2 FQGNSA. Losses at the gene ends were 0 bases for V and 5 bases for J; bases not matched to a gene: 8. CDR3 sequence reads: CASSLALAGGRETQYF. Written as DNA, the CDR3 is TGTGCCAGCAGCTTAGCGCTTGCGGGGGGCCGGGAGACCCAGTACTTC.

This clone has more than one count but fewer than ten. This rearrangement joins TRBV4-3 to TRBJ2-2; D may be TRBD1 (6 bases). Trimming took 5 bases from V and 1 from J, leaving 14 bases between them. Germline V gene sequence: CDR1 LGHNA, CDR2 YSLEER. The CDR3 contains 16 residues. The CDR3 DNA reads as TGCGCCAGCAGCATACGGACAGCCATGAACACCGGGGAGCTGTTTTTT. Residues: CASSIRTAMNTGELFF.

The gene calls are TRBV5-8 and TRBJ2-7; 7 bases match TRBD1. The CDR3 spans 16 residues. V shed 4 bases, J shed 0 bases, and the junction held 10 bases outside the gene matches. Germline CDR1 is SGHTS and CDR2 is YDEGEE. The CDR3 DNA reads as TGTGCCAGCAGCGCCAGACCGGGACAGAGCTCCTACGAGCAGTACTTC. Amino acids: CASSARPGQSSYEQYF.

The CDR3 spells CASSDRDRLSRVYNSPLHF. The DNA for the CDR3 is TGTGCCAGCAGTGACCGGGACAGGTTAAGTCGTGTATATAATTCACCCCTCCACTTT. The chain employs TRBV2 and TRBJ1-6, with 8 bases fitting TRBD1. Per the germline V gene, CDR1 is SNHLY and CDR2 is FYNNEI. Losses at the gene ends were 3 bases for V and 4 bases for J; bases not matched to a gene: 14. The CDR3 totals 19 residues. Drawing the rest from reference TRBV2 and TRBJ1-6, the complete variable domain is EPEVTQTPSHQVTQMGQEVILRCVPISNHLYFYWYRQILGQKVEFLVSFYNNEISEKSEIFDDQFSVERPDGSNFTLKIRSTKLEDSAMYFCASSDRDRLSRVYNSPLHFGNGTRLTVT.

This chain links TRBV9 with TRBJ2-5; TRBD1 might be the D (6 bases). The germline V gene encodes CDR1 SGDLS and CDR2 YYNGEE. V was trimmed by 0 bases and J by 5 bases, leaving 11 bases between them. This CDR3 contains 14 residues. CDR3 nucleotides: TGTGCCAGCAGCGTAGGTTGGGGGCCGGAGACCCAGTACTTC. Translation gives CASSVGWGPETQYF.

This clone has a handful of counts. This chain links TRBV9 with TRBJ2-1, with 9 nucleotides matching TRBD2. With V trimmed by 9 bases and J by 9 bases, 19 bases remained unmatched. There are 16 residues in the CDR3. The germline gives CDR1 SGDLS, CDR2 YYNGEE. The chain's CDR3 is CATSRGAGGTPSEQFF. For the CDR3, the DNA is TGTGCCACCTCAAGGGGAGCGGGAGGAACCCCAAGTGAGCAGTTCTTC. Filled out from reference TRBV9 and TRBJ2-1, the complete variable domain reads DSGVTQTPKHLITATGQRVTLRCSPRSGDLSVYWYQQSLDQGLQFLIQYYNGEERAKGNILERFSAQQFPDLHSELNLSSLELGDSALYFCATSRGAGGTPSEQFFGPGTRLTVL.

This sequence joins TRBV18 and TRBJ2-7; a possible D gene is TRBD1 (6 bases). V lost 5 bases and J lost 7, with 21 bases in between. This CDR3 has 15 amino acids. Germline lookup yields CDR1 KGHSH and CDR2 LQKENI. The DNA of the CDR3 is TGTGCCAGCTCAGTCACGTCCAGGGGTACAGGGGAGCAGTACTTC. Translation gives CASSVTSRGTGEQYF.